This TCR beta chain was recovered during a study of T cell responses to AZD1222 COVID-19 vaccine (dated by TCRdb to the early 2020s). Background for the entire study: TCR sequencing covered fewer than 250 trial participants: 207 given two doses of AZD1222 and 26 given two doses of MenACWY control vaccine. Enrollment into the trials was organized by age into subgroups of 18-55, 56-69 and 70-plus years, and those subgroups contained approximately 150, 30 and 60 TCR-sequenced participants, respectively.

The CDR3 regions of human TCRbeta chains were analyzed by immunosequencing. The original pipeline was this. TCRs in the repertoires were compared against a reference library of SARS-CoV-2-specific TCRs that had been generated with the MIRA antigen-specificity platform. Breadth meant the fraction of unique TCRs that were SARS-CoV-2-associated, whereas depth meant the fraction of total T cells that were SARS-CoV-2-associated. Using the MIRA data, each spike-specific TCR was assigned both to the spike region to which the TCR was reactive and to a CD4 or CD8 class. Log10-transformed breadth and depth values were compared by one-way ANOVA with Sidak's multiple comparisons tests. What TCRdb holds here is the immuneACCESS table cut down to in-frame rearrangements. Part of the clones is not present; checked against another copy, under half of the missing clones reflect an unresolved V gene, and the others are unexplained. That table is the source of V, J and clone size, and D and trimming were worked out from the DNA. The table for this sample lists around 150,000 clones; just over 90% of them were counted only once. The ten largest account for around 0.99% of the sample.

Findings and caveats that apply to the study as a whole: A significant rise in spike-specific TCR breadth and depth was observed after two AZD1222 doses relative to day 0 and relative to MenACWY recipients. The 56-69-year group was small, and its depth increase did not reach significance, likely because of low power. Epitopes outside the regions mutated in the B.1.351 and B.1.1.7 variants were reportedly recognized by nearly half of the unique spike-specific TCRs. The whole spike protein was spanned by vaccine-associated CD4 TCRs, and dominant responses were seen in regions 160-218 and 743-854. Participants were mostly white British, with more females than males. The authors suggested clonal diversity may have been underestimated. Because no samples from the day 14 peak response were available, repertoires could be characterized only after the peak T cell response. Conclusions about previously exposed vaccinees are limited because only six or seven AZD1222 recipients were SARS-CoV-2 seropositive at baseline.

To note about this clone: Its recognized antigen is unknown. Base qualities were left out, and no much larger clone turns up one base away.

In light of the paper, this sample's time point label describes: about 28 days (+/-7) after the second vaccine dose. Because spike-specific TCR depth and breadth did not differ between the two schedules, AZD1222 recipients who got a second dose at roughly 4 weeks were pooled with those who got a second dose at roughly 12 weeks. The vaccinee samples were drawn from two UK trials, COV001 and COV002, one of which was a single-blind randomized controlled phase 2/3 trial testing AZD1222 (ChAdOx1 nCoV-19) in healthy adults. For TCRbeta chain sequencing, PBMC samples from trial participants were taken at day 0 and at day 28 after the second dose. The sequence was obtained from an adult who received the AZD1222 COVID-19 vaccine. The specimen was peripheral blood, collected 28 days after the second AZD1222 dose.

The bases are TGTGCCATCAGTGATAGGGCCCGGACTAGCGGGGAAGAGACAGATACGCAGTATTTT. This sequence encodes CAISDRARTSGEETDTQYF. The chain joins TRBV10-3 to TRBJ2-3, with 12 bases aligning to TRBD2. V is cut back by 3 bases and J by 3 bases, with 13 bases in the junction unmatched. From the cysteine through the phenylalanine, the CDR3 covers 19 amino acids. The entry retains the CDR3 DNA only, 57 bases that are in frame from base 1. CDR1 is given as ENHRY and CDR2 as SYGVKD, both from the germline V gene.